This T cell receptor (beta chain) was sequenced for a study of CD8 T cells in ankylosing spondylitis. Regarding the study as a whole: Disease-linked clones reportedly concentrated significantly in matched ankylosing spondylitis synovial fluid. Within peripheral blood, clones linked to disease were CD8+ and relatively rare. Earlier work had already found some motif variants in reactive arthritis synovial fluid and blood.

This clonotype came up a few times. Its antigen is unknown. Each CDR3 protein is one row after TCRdb ran MiXCR on the 5' RACE reads. In the table there are roughly 170,000 distinct CDR3 sequences, approximately 9% of which are singletons. Trimming left V 4 bases short and J 0 bases short, with 14 bases between. The CDR3 has 15 residues. In germline, CDR1 is SGDLS, CDR2 YYNGEE. V usage is TRBV9 and J usage is TRBJ2-7; D perhaps matches TRBD2 (6 bases). Specimen: blood, either unsorted or a sorted T cell fraction (not recorded which). This TCR came from a female donor with ankylosing spondylitis or in good health (not recorded which). The CDR3 region has the DNA TGTGCCAGCAGCCCCGGGGACTCAACCTCCTACGAGCAGTACTTC. Amino acids: CASSPGDSTSYEQYF.